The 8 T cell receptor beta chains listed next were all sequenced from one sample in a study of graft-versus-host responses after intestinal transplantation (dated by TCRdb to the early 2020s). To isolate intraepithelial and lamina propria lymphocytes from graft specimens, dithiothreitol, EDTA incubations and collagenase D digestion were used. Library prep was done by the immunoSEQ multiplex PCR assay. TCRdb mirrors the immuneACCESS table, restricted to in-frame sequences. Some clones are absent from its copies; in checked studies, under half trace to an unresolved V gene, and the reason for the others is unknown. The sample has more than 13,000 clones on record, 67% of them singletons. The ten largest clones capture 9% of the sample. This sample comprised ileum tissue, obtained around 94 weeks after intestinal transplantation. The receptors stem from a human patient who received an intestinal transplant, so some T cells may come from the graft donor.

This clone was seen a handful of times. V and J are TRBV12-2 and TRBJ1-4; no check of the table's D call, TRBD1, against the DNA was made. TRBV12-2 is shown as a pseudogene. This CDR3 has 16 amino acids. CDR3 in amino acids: CASPLTGLATNEKLFF. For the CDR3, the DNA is TGTGCAAGTCCCCTGACAGGACTTGCAACTAATGAAAAACTGTTTTTT.

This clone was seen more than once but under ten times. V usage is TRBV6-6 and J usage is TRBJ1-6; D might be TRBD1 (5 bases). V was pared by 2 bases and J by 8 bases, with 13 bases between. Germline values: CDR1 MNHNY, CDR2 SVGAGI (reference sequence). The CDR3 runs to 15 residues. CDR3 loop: CASSYVDSPDSPLHF. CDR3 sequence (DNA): TGTGCCAGCAGTTACGTTGACAGTCCAGATTCACCCCTCCACTTT.

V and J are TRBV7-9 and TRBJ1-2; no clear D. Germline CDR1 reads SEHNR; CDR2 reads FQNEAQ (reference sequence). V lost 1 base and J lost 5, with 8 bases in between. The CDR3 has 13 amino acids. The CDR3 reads CASSLGQTYGYTF. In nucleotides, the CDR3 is TGTGCCAGCAGCTTAGGGCAGACTTATGGCTACACCTTC.

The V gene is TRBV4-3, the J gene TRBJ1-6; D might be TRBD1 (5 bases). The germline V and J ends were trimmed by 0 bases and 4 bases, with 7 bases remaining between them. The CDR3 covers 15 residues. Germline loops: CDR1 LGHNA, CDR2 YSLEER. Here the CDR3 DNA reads TGCGCCAGCAGCCAAGATAGACAGTATAATTCACCCCTCCACTTT. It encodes CASSQDRQYNSPLHF.

DNA for the CDR3: TGTGCCAGCTCACCATCCCAATTGAGGGGGACTGAAGCTTTCTTT. Protein: CASSPSQLRGTEAFF. The chain employs TRBV18 and TRBJ1-1; TRBD1 is a possible D gene (6 bases). V was trimmed by 2 bases and J by 5 bases, leaving 15 bases between them. Germline CDR1 and CDR2: KGHSH and LQKENI. This CDR3 region has 15 residues.

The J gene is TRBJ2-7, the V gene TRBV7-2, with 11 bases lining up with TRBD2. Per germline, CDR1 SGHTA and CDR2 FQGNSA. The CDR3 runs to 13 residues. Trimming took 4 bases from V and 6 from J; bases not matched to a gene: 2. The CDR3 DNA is TGTGCCAGCAGCTCTAGCGGGGGGCGCGAGCAGTACTTC. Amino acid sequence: CASSSSGGREQYF.

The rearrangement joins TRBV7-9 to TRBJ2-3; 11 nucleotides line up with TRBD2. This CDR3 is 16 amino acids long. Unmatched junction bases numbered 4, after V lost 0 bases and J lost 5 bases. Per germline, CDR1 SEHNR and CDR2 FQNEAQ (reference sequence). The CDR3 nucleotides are TGTGCCAGCAGCTTAGCCGGGCTAGCGGGGGGAGATACGCAGTATTTT. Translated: CASSLAGLAGGDTQYF.

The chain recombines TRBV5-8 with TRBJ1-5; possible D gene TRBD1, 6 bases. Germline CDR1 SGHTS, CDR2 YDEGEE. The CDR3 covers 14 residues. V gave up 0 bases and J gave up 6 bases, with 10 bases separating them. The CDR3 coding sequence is TGTGCCAGCAGCTTGGCAGGGGCTGGTCAGCCCCAGCATTTT. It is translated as CASSLAGAGQPQHF.